Detailed here is one T cell receptor beta chain. These data are taken from a study of blood T cell repertoires in COVID-19. As for the study in general: Acute-phase and convalescent COVID-19 samples originated in the United States, Italy and Spain. Sample material is recorded as cDNA or gDNA derived from T cells, B-cell-depleted T cells, or PBMCs.

Germline V CDR1 and CDR2: SGDLS, YYNGEE. The CDR3 length is 15 residues. V gave up 0 bases and J gave up 0 bases, with 10 bases separating them. Per the original methods: It was from reference gene primer amplification that nucleated cell counts were estimated. Sequencing was performed with immunoSEQ multiplex PCR; in TCRdb, only in-frame clones are kept and a portion is missing. The V and J calls and clone size were taken over from that table, and D and trimming were inferred from the DNA. The sample has about 48,000 clones, around 86% seen once; the top ten hold about 15%. Sequenced: peripheral blood. The sequence was collected from a human donor in a cohort sampled during active COVID-19. This chain connects TRBV9 to TRBJ2-7; no firm D call. Here the CDR3 DNA reads TGTGCCAGCAGCGTAGGAAGCATGGTCTCCTACGAGCAGTACTTC. This sequence encodes CASSVGSMVSYEQYF.